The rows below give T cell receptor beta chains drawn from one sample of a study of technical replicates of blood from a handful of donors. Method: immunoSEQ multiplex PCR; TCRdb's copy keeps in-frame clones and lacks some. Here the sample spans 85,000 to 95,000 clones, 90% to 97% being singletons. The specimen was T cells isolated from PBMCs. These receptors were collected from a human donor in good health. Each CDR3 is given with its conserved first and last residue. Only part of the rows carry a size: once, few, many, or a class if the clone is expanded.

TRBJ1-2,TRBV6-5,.,CASSYRDRGNYGYTF
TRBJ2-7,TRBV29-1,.,CSVEEEAYEQYF
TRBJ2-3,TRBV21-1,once,CASSKIPGDNSTDTQYF
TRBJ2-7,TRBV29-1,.,CSVERYRDEQYF
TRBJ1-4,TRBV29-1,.,CSVASSPGEKLFF
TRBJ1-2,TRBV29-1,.,CSVEGQGAHRYTF
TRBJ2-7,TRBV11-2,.,CASSFSTGGSYEQYF
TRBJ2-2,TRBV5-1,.,CASSSMDLGQGTGELFF
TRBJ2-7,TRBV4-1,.,CASSQDLAALDEQYF
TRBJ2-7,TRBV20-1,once,CSARQYEQYF
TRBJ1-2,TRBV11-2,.,CASSLGRRGYGYTF
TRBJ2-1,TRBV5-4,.,CASSAGTSSYNEQFF
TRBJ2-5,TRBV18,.,CASSFKPGTRQETQYF
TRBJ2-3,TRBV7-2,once,CASSPRLADTDTQYF
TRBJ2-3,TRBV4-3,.,CASSQEISAGTDTQYF
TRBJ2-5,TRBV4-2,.,CASSRISLAGETQYF
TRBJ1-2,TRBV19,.,CASSTRDRGYTF
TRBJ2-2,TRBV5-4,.,CASSLGRGANTGELFF
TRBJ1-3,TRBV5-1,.,CASSLNSGEAGNTIYF
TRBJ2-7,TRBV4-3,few,CASPPLAGEGEQYF
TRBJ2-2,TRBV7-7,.,CASSLGARTGELFF
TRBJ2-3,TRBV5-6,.,CASSLGLAGDADTQYF
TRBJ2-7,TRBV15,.,CATSGASNEQYF
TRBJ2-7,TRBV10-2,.,CASSESGNGYEQYF
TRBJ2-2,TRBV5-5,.,CASSNQREGHSGELFF
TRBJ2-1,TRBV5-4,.,CASSLAASSYNEQFF
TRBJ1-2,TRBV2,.,CASDSTTGRGPTINYGYTF
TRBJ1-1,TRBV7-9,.,CASSLDTLAEAFF
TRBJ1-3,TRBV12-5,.,CASGLAGAIYF
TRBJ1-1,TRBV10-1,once,CASSLTEHTEAFF
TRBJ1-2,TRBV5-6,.,CASSQGVGYTF
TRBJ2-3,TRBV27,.,CASSQGTGRGTDTQYF
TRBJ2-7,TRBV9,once,CASSLQGEVNF
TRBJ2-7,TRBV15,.,CATSRDRGFYEQYF
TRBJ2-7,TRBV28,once,CASSLWGQGTLASYEQYF
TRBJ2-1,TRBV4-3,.,CASSQVTGRNDEQFF
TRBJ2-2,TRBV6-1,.,CASSDGGNPGELFF
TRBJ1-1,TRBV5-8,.,CASSFRVRIAEAFF
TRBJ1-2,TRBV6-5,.,CASSYERFYGYTF
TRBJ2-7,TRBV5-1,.,CASRITSGTYEQYF
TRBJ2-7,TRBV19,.,CASSPGQGALEQYF
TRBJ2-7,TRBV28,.,CASSSDRGAYEQYF
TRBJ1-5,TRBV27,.,CASSFTVSGNQPQHF
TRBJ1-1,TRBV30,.,CAWSYRTEAFF
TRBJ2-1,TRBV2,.,CASSESRGQVYNEQFF
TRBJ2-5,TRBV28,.,CASSPGTSGRMTQYF
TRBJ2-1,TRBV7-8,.,CASSTIAGGLGNEQFF
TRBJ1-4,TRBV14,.,CASSHRMTNRGEKLFF
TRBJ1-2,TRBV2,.,CASPGDREVANYGYTF
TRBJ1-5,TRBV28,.,CASSLPTGSGNQPQHF
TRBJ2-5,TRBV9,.,CASSPYRRKSQETQYF
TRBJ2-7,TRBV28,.,CASSYLAGSYEQYF
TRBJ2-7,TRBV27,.,CASSSSGDRGNEQYF
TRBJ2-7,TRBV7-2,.,CASRDRLAGSEQYF